The 30 T cell receptor beta chains below were found in one sample sequenced in a study of cytomegalovirus exposure and HLA in healthy donors. This PCR relied on a set of 60 Vbeta primers and 13 Jbeta primers. Generated by immunoSEQ multiplex PCR, the TCRdb table keeps only in-frame clones and is missing some. Of about 130,000 clones in the sample, 75% were seen once. Sequencing was carried out using PBMCs. Receptors originate from a man aged 25-45 years in good health and CMV-seronegative.

The table lists this clone with a count of one. This chain joins TRBV2 and TRBJ1-1, with D possibly matching TRBD1 (6 bases). Germline V CDR1 and CDR2: SNHLY, FYNNEI. The germline V and J ends were trimmed by 5 bases and 1 base, with 17 bases remaining between them. The CDR3 loop spans 16 amino acids. The CDR3 spells CASSLSRQDQNTEAFF. The DNA of the CDR3 is TGTGCCAGCAGTTTATCAAGACAGGACCAGAACACTGAAGCTTTCTTT.

The chain has TRBV5-5 and TRBJ2-3, with TRBD2 matching over 11 bases. This CDR3 comprises 16 residues. V gave up 3 bases and J gave up 0 bases; unmatched junction bases: 3. Germline assignment: CDR1 SGHKS and CDR2 YYEKEE (reference sequence). CDR3 region: CASSWGLAASTDTQYF. CDR3 coding DNA: TGTGCCAGCAGCTGGGGACTAGCGGCTAGCACAGATACGCAGTATTTT. Together with reference TRBV5-5 and TRBJ2-3, the CDR3 gives the full variable domain: DAGVTQSPTHLIKTRGQQVTLRCSPISGHKSVSWYQQVLGQGPQFIFQYYEKEERGRGNFPDRFSARQFPNYSSELNVNALLLGDSALYLCASSWGLAASTDTQYFGPGTRLTVL.

In its sample, this clone was seen a few times. The chain employs TRBV7-3 and TRBJ2-3; 9 positions match TRBD2. The germline V gene encodes CDR1 SGHTA and CDR2 FQGTGA. The J segment lost 6 bases and the V segment lost 5 bases, leaving 9 bases of the junction unmatched. CDR3 size: 15 residues. The CDR3: CASSPGTSRGDTQYF. The DNA for the CDR3 is TGTGCCAGCAGCCCCGGGACTAGCCGGGGCGATACGCAGTATTTT.

This clone was observed a few times. V usage is TRBV9 and J usage is TRBJ2-3; possibly TRBD2 for D (5 bases). V was trimmed by 0 bases and J by 2 bases, leaving 19 bases between them. Per germline, CDR1 SGDLS and CDR2 YYNGEE. The CDR3 totals 18 residues. CDR3 protein: CASSVVITWLAFTDTQYF. CDR3 nucleotides: TGTGCCAGCAGCGTAGTCATAACTTGGCTAGCTTTCACAGATACGCAGTATTTT.

This sequence joins TRBV11-3 and TRBJ2-2; no firm D call. The CDR3 contains 13 residues. Germline lookup yields CDR1 SGHNT and CDR2 YENEEA. Trimming cost V 0 bases and J 6 bases, with 5 bases left between them. The CDR3 DNA is TGTGCCAGCAGCTTAGACCCCGCCGGGGAGCTGTTTTTT. This encodes CASSLDPAGELFF. The whole variable domain, remainder taken from reference TRBV11-3 and TRBJ2-2, is EAGVVQSPRYKIIEKKQPVAFWCNPISGHNTLYWYLQNLGQGPELLIRYENEEAVDDSQLPKDRFSAERLKGVDSTLKIQPAELGDSAVYLCASSLDPAGELFFGEGSRLTVL.

The rearrangement uses TRBV6-1 and TRBJ2-1, with D perhaps TRBD2 (6 bases). V gave up 4 bases and J gave up 4 bases, with 14 bases separating them. Germline CDR1 MNHNS, CDR2 SASEGT. This CDR3 is 15 amino acids long. This chain's CDR3 is CASSAAGRAYNEQFF. CDR3 DNA sequence: TGTGCCAGCAGTGCTGCGGGACGCGCTTACAATGAGCAGTTCTTC.

The rearrangement uses TRBV19 and TRBJ1-1; tentative D call: TRBD1 (6 bases). From germline, CDR1 is LNHDA and CDR2 SQIVND (reference sequence). The CDR3 runs to 15 residues. V lost 9 bases and J lost 4, with 21 bases in between. CDR3 in DNA: TGTGCCAGCCGTCTTGACAGGTCCCAAGGCACTGAAGCTTTCTTT. Translating gives CASRLDRSQGTEAFF.

The chain is built from TRBV10-3 and TRBJ1-2; D is unclear. V was cut by 4 bases and J by 7 bases, with 10 bases left in between. Germline V gives CDR1 ENHRY, CDR2 SYGVKD. The CDR3 has 12 residues. CDR3 nucleotide sequence: TGTGCCATCAGTGCTAGTGTTCGTGGCTACACCTTC. Its protein product is CAISASVRGYTF.

The chain joins TRBV7-8 to TRBJ1-5; 7 nucleotides line up with TRBD1. Trimming cost V 5 bases and J 7 bases; bases outside gene matches: 5. The CDR3 loop spans 13 amino acids. Germline V CDR1 and CDR2: SGHVS, FQNEAQ. The CDR3 reads CASSPRGTQPQHF. In nucleotides, the CDR3 is TGTGCCAGCAGCCCCAGGGGGACCCAGCCCCAGCATTTT.

The rearrangement links TRBV5-5 to TRBJ2-1; maybe TRBD1 (6 bases). Germline V lookup: CDR1 SGHKS, CDR2 YYEKEE (reference sequence). The CDR3 has 16 amino acids. Trimming removed 4 bases at V and 0 bases at J, with 14 bases between. Here the CDR3 DNA reads TGTGCCAGCAGCGACGCCGGGACACGCTCCTACAATGAGCAGTTCTTC. This sequence encodes CASSDAGTRSYNEQFF.

This rearrangement joins TRBV4-1 to TRBJ2-5; tentative D call: TRBD2 (6 bases). This CDR3 region has 13 residues. V was clipped by 4 bases and J by 7 bases, with 13 bases between them. The V gene's germline CDR1 is MGHRA and CDR2 YSYEKL. DNA of the CDR3: TGCGCCAGCAGCCTCGAACTAGCAGCGACCCAGTACTTC. Protein: CASSLELAATQYF.

The chain recombines TRBV4-1 with TRBJ1-1; the D gene is possibly TRBD1 (6 bases). This CDR3 comprises 17 residues. Germline CDR1 and CDR2: MGHRA and YSYEKL. The germline V and J ends were trimmed by 0 bases and 5 bases, with 19 bases remaining between them. The DNA of the CDR3 is TGCGCCAGCAGCCAAGATCCCGTGGGCAGGGGAGGGACTGAAGCTTTCTTT. Amino acid sequence: CASSQDPVGRGGTEAFF.

A few counts support this clone. The chain carries TRBV30 and TRBJ1-5; 7 bases align to TRBD1. Germline V lookup: CDR1 GTSNPN, CDR2 SVGIG (reference sequence). V shed 1 base, J shed 5 bases, and the junction held 2 bases outside the gene matches. The CDR3 length is 13 residues. CDR3 in DNA: TGTGCCTGGAGTGGACAGGGCGATCAGCCCCAGCATTTT. It yields the protein CAWSGQGDQPQHF.

With regard to this clone: This same CDR3 is encoded by further DNA sequences in the sample. The chain employs TRBV7-8 and TRBJ2-7; D gene uncertain. The ends were cut back, 5 bases at V and 6 bases at J, with 17 bases in the middle. The germline CDR1 and CDR2 sequences are SGHVS and FQNEAQ. This CDR3 is 14 amino acids long. CDR3: CASSPASFSIEQYF. The DNA of the CDR3 is TGTGCCAGCAGCCCTGCTAGTTTTAGTATCGAGCAGTACTTC.

The rearrangement links TRBV28 to TRBJ2-7; no firm D call. V lost 5 bases and J 4 bases, leaving 15 bases between the germline ends. The CDR3 is 14 residues long. Germline values: CDR1 MDHEN, CDR2 SYDVKM. The DNA for the CDR3 is TGTGCCAGCAGTAAAACCGCCTCCAGTTACGAGCAGTACTTC. This gives the protein CASSKTASSYEQYF.

V gene TRBV10-3 combines with J gene TRBJ2-7; D is possibly TRBD2 (6 bases). V lost 3 bases to trimming and J lost 3 bases, with 15 bases between them. Germline V CDR1 and CDR2: ENHRY, SYGVKD. This CDR3 comprises 15 residues. CDR3 in DNA: TGTGCCATCAGTGATTATCGACGGGAGTACTACGAGCAGTACTTC. Translating it yields CAISDYRREYYEQYF.

This sequence joins TRBV27 and TRBJ2-3; 11 bases map to TRBD2. V shed 3 bases and J 5 bases; nucleotides not matched to a gene: 7. CDR3 size: 16 residues. From germline, CDR1 is MNHEY and CDR2 SMNVEV (reference sequence). CDR3 region: CASSFSLAGGRDTQYF. CDR3 DNA sequence: TGTGCCAGCAGTTTTTCCCTAGCGGGGGGCAGAGATACGCAGTATTTT.

The chain recombines TRBV10-3 with TRBJ2-1; 9 positions match TRBD1. Trimming took 2 bases from V and 4 from J; bases not matched to a gene: 3. Germline CDR1 and CDR2: ENHRY and SYGVKD. There are 15 residues in the CDR3. The CDR3: CAISEGTGRYNEQFF. CDR3 coding DNA: TGTGCCATCAGTGAGGGGACAGGGAGGTACAATGAGCAGTTCTTC.

This clone appeared once. The V gene is TRBV7-9, the J gene TRBJ2-3; 12 nucleotides match TRBD2. CDR1 and CDR2 (germline): SEHNR, FQNEAQ (reference sequence). The trim removed 1 base at V and 3 bases at J, leaving 2 bases unmatched. The CDR3 loop spans 16 amino acids. The CDR3 here is CASSLELAGGTDTQYF. The DNA of the CDR3 is TGTGCCAGCAGCTTAGAACTAGCGGGAGGAACAGATACGCAGTATTTT.

The chain recombines TRBV6-5 with TRBJ2-4, with D possibly being TRBD2 (6 bases). CDR1 and CDR2 (germline): MNHEY, SVGAGI. This CDR3 has 13 amino acids. The germline V and J ends were trimmed by 5 bases and 7 bases, with 12 bases remaining between them. In DNA form, the CDR3 reads TGTGCCAGCAGTCCGGCAGGGAGGAACATTCAGTACTTC. Its translation is CASSPAGRNIQYF.

V usage is TRBV19 and J usage is TRBJ2-7; maybe TRBD1 (6 bases). The CDR3 length is 15 residues. Germline-derived CDR1 and CDR2 are LNHDA and SQIVND (reference sequence). Trimming removed 3 bases at V and 2 bases at J, with 14 bases between. DNA of the CDR3: TGTGCCAGTAGTATCCGGACAGAATCCCCCTACGAGCAGTACTTC. It is translated as CASSIRTESPYEQYF.

A few counts support this clone. The J gene is TRBJ1-4, the V gene TRBV2, with 10 bases identical to TRBD1. CDR1 is SNHLY and CDR2 is FYNNEI in the germline V gene. V lost 6 bases to trimming and J lost 7 bases; unmatched junction nucleotides: 5. This CDR3 contains 14 residues. The CDR3 loop is CASRRTGGGEKLFF. In DNA, the CDR3 is TGTGCCAGCAGGCGGACAGGGGGAGGTGAAAAACTGTTTTTT. The whole variable domain, remainder taken from reference TRBV2 and TRBJ1-4, is EPEVTQTPSHQVTQMGQEVILRCVPISNHLYFYWYRQILGQKVEFLVSFYNNEISEKSEIFDDQFSVERPDGSNFTLKIRSTKLEDSAMYFCASRRTGGGEKLFFGSGTQLSVL.

The V gene is TRBV2, the J gene TRBJ1-2; 8 bases line up with TRBD1. Trimming at V came to 6 bases and at J to 7 bases, leaving 10 bases not matched to a gene. The CDR3 is 14 residues long. Germline CDR1 SNHLY, CDR2 FYNNEI. This CDR3 reads CASSADRGRGGYTF. The CDR3 DNA is TGTGCCAGCAGCGCTGACAGGGGAAGAGGTGGCTACACCTTC.

This chain links TRBV29-1 with TRBJ2-1, with D tentatively TRBD2 (6 bases). This CDR3 has 12 amino acids. The V gene lost 6 bases and the J gene lost 0 bases, with 6 bases spanning the gap. In germline, CDR1 is SQVTM, CDR2 ANQGSEA. The CDR3 DNA sequence: TGCAGCGTGGGGGGCTCCTACAATGAGCAGTTCTTC. Translation gives CSVGGSYNEQFF.

The chain recombines TRBV19 with TRBJ1-1; D remains ambiguous. V was cut by 5 bases and J by 1 base, with 23 bases left in between. The V gene's germline CDR1 is LNHDA and CDR2 SQIVND (reference sequence). The CDR3 is 18 amino acids. CDR3 coding DNA: TGTGCCAGTAGTCCCTCCCGACTGTCATTAGCGAAGAACACTGAAGCTTTCTTT. Translated: CASSPSRLSLAKNTEAFF.

To note about this clone: A read error is likely, as this CDR3 ends without the conserved phenylalanine or tryptophan. The DNA is omitted, as the CDR3 cannot be located on it reliably, and the CDR3 follows TCRdb's listing. V gene TRBV2 combines with J gene TRBJ2-7; no check of the table's D call, TRBD1, against the DNA was made. CDR1 and CDR2 from the germline V gene are SNHLY and FYNNEI. The CDR3 is 14 amino acids in total, end residues counted. The CDR3 reads CASSESTGGILEYL.

The chain is built from TRBV29-1 and TRBJ2-5; the D gene is possibly TRBD2 (6 bases). TRBJ2-7 explains the end of the DNA better; the J call may be wrong. Looked up from germline, CDR1 is SQVTM and CDR2 is ANQGSEA. The length of the CDR3 is 14 residues. The CDR3 loop reads CSVIRDWHSYEQYF. The CDR3 DNA reads as TGCAGCGTCATCCGGGACTGGCACTCCTACGAGCAGTACTTC.

The chain employs TRBV6-1 and TRBJ2-2; 10 bases are a match to TRBD2. Looked up from germline, CDR1 is MNHNS and CDR2 is SASEGT. The V gene end was trimmed by 4 bases and the J gene end by 3 bases; junction bases not matched to a gene: 8. The CDR3 covers 17 residues. The CDR3 loop reads CASSGEVLAGYTGELFF. For the CDR3, the DNA is TGTGCCAGCAGTGGAGAGGTACTAGCGGGATACACCGGGGAGCTGTTTTTT.

This chain uses TRBV28 with TRBJ2-2; the D is unclear. Between the trimmed V and J ends, which lost 2 bases and 7 bases, there was a span of 5 bases. Germline V lookup: CDR1 MDHEN, CDR2 SYDVKM. This CDR3 has 12 residues. The CDR3 here is CASSLVVGELFF. Here the CDR3 DNA reads TGTGCCAGCAGTTTAGTCGTCGGGGAGCTGTTTTTT.

The chain recombines TRBV19 with TRBJ2-4; 13 bases are a match to TRBD2. This CDR3 is built from 16 residues. In germline, CDR1 is LNHDA, CDR2 SQIVND (reference sequence). The trim removed 9 bases at V and 2 bases at J, leaving 7 bases unmatched. The CDR3 sequence: CASRGGTSGTKNIQYF. The CDR3, as DNA: TGTGCCAGCCGAGGCGGGACTAGCGGGACCAAAAACATTCAGTACTTC.